This note documents a single T cell receptor beta chain sequence. The germline CDR1 and CDR2 sequences are SNHLY and FYNNEI. The CDR3 contains 15 residues. Trimming at V came to 6 bases and at J to 9 bases, leaving 10 bases not matched to a gene. These data are taken from a study of blood T cell repertoires in COVID-19. Study information: Acute and convalescent COVID-19 samples came from the United States, Italy and Spain. The cDNA or gDNA used as material had been derived from T cells, B-cell-depleted T cells, or PBMCs.

In the original processing: Amplified reference gene primers provided the basis for estimating nucleated cell counts. Some clones are missing from TCRdb's copy, which holds only in-frame ones; the method was immunoSEQ multiplex PCR. V and J calls and clone size are as listed in that table; D and trimming were resolved from the DNA. The data show fewer than 350,000 clones, approximately 85% seen once. Sample: peripheral blood. The rearrangement uses TRBV2 and TRBJ1-6; 8 positions agree with TRBD1. This clonotype originated in a human donor in a cohort sampled during active COVID-19. The CDR3 region has the DNA TGTGCCAGCAGGCTTCAGGACAGGGCGTTTTCACCCCTCCACTTT. Its translation: CASRLQDRAFSPLHF.